These 21 T cell receptor beta chains came from one sample sequenced in a study of CD4+ T cells in melanoma. Libraries were prepared by immunoSEQ multiplex PCR; TCRdb keeps only in-frame clonotypes and omits some of them. The sample gives 120,000 to 150,000 clones, approximately 91% of which show up once; less than 2% is in the top ten. These receptors were obtained from a human donor with melanoma.

This sequence joins TRBV10-1 and TRBJ1-1, with D unresolved. CDR1 WNHNN and CDR2 SYGVQD come from the germline V gene (reference sequence). The V and J ends lost 2 bases and 1 base respectively, with 5 bases between them. CDR3 length: 13 residues. CDR3 residues: CASSEDPNTEAFF. The DNA of the CDR3 is TGCGCCAGCAGTGAGGACCCGAACACTGAAGCTTTCTTT.

The chain couples TRBV18 to TRBJ1-4; TRBD1 matches at 7 bases. The V and J ends lost 0 bases and 4 bases, in that order; junction bases with no gene match: 8. The CDR3 is made up of 17 amino acids. Germline CDR1 and CDR2: KGHSH and LQKENI. The CDR3 DNA reads as TGTGCCAGCTCACCACCACGGGACAGAGAGCTTAATGAAAAACTGTTTTTT. It is translated as CASSPPRDRELNEKLFF. The full variable domain, in which reference TRBV18 and TRBJ1-4 provide the parts outside the CDR3, is NAGVMQNPRHLVRRRGQEARLRCSPMKGHSHVYWYRQLPEEGLKFMVYLQKENIIDESGMPKERFSAEFPKEGPSILRIQQVVRGDSAAYFCASSPPRDRELNEKLFFGSGTQLSVL.

The rearrangement links TRBV10-1 to TRBJ1-1; D is ambiguous. The CDR3 runs to 13 residues. The germline CDR1 and CDR2 sequences are WNHNN and SYGVQD (reference sequence). V was trimmed by 4 bases and J by 11 bases, leaving 17 bases between them. In nucleotides, the CDR3 is TGCGCCAGCAGTGGAGACATCGGCTCCACCGCTTTCTTT. This sequence encodes CASSGDIGSTAFF.

The chain uses TRBV9 and TRBJ1-6, with TRBD1 as a possible D gene (6 bases). With 6 bases removed from V and 8 bases from J, the gap between germline ends came to 15 bases. The germline gives CDR1 SGDLS, CDR2 YYNGEE. The CDR3 sequence is 14 residues long. The CDR3 region has the DNA TGTGCCAGCACCCGGGGGCTTTCGGATTCACCCCTCCACTTT. Residues: CASTRGLSDSPLHF.

The count of this clone is one. The gene calls are TRBV6-1 and TRBJ2-7; 7 positions match TRBD1. Per germline, CDR1 MNHNS and CDR2 SASEGT. The V gene end was trimmed by 3 bases and the J gene end by 10 bases; junction bases not matched to a gene: 3. The CDR3 covers 11 residues. CDR3 in DNA: TGTGCCAGCAGTGATTGGGACAGTCAGTACTTC. Protein product: CASSDWDSQYF.

The CDR3, as DNA: TGTGCCAGCAGTCGGACAGGGGCGTCCGAGCAGCCCCAGCATTTT. As protein: CASSRTGASEQPQHF. This chain links TRBV6-1 with TRBJ1-5; 9 positions match TRBD1. The CDR3 runs to 15 residues. Germline CDR1 is MNHNS and CDR2 is SASEGT. V was clipped by 5 bases and J by 7 bases; unmatched bases: 9.

The CDR3 protein is CASSPLQRTSEAFF. CDR3 DNA: TGTGCCAGCTCACCGCTACAGCGAACATCTGAAGCTTTCTTT. The rearrangement joins TRBV18 to TRBJ1-1, with no clear D. Trimming pared 3 bases from V and 6 bases from J, leaving 14 bases between. CDR3 length: 14 residues. Germline V CDR1 and CDR2: KGHSH, LQKENI.

This chain joins TRBV29-1 and TRBJ2-3; 8 bases fit TRBD1. Germline lookup yields CDR1 SQVTM and CDR2 ANQGSEA. The V gene end was trimmed by 5 bases and the J gene end by 3 bases; junction bases not matched to a gene: 1. The CDR3 is 12 residues long. The CDR3 reads CSVYRGTDTQYF. In nucleotides, the CDR3 is TGCAGCGTTTACAGGGGGACAGATACGCAGTATTTT.

The chain has TRBV5-1 and TRBJ2-7; 7 bases match TRBD1. V shed 0 bases and J 5 bases; nucleotides not matched to a gene: 8. CDR3 length: 15 amino acids. Germline V gene data show CDR1 as SGHRS and CDR2 as YFSETQ. CDR3 region: CASSLVSGGVDEQYF. In DNA, the CDR3 is TGCGCCAGCAGCTTGGTTTCAGGGGGAGTCGACGAGCAGTACTTC. The full variable domain, rest sourced from reference TRBV5-1 and TRBJ2-7, is KAGVTQTPRYLIKTRGQQVTLSCSPISGHRSVSWYQQTPGQGLQFLFEYFSETQRNKGNFPGRFSGRQFSNSRSEMNVSTLELGDSALYLCASSLVSGGVDEQYFGPGTRLTVT.

The V call is TRBV19, the J call TRBJ2-3; 7 bases match TRBD2. V shed 6 bases and J 1 base; nucleotides not matched to a gene: 10. CDR3 length: 16 residues. Germline CDR1 and CDR2: LNHDA and SQIVND (reference sequence). The CDR3 nucleotides are TGTGCCAGTAGCCAAGAAGGGAGGGGTGGCACAGATACGCAGTATTTT. It specifies CASSQEGRGGTDTQYF.

The chain employs TRBV19 and TRBJ1-5; D not certain. The ends were cut back, 2 bases at V and 2 bases at J, with 10 bases in the middle. The CDR3 loop spans 15 amino acids. Germline values: CDR1 LNHDA, CDR2 SQIVND (reference sequence). The CDR3 loop is CASSINGQGNQPQHF. The CDR3 DNA reads as TGTGCCAGTAGTATAAACGGTCAAGGCAATCAGCCCCAGCATTTT. The full variable domain, with the rest looked up from reference TRBV19 and TRBJ1-5, is DGGITQSPKYLFRKEGQNVTLSCEQNLNHDAMYWYRQDPGQGLRLIYYSQIVNDFQKGDIAEGYSVSREKKESFPLTVTSAQKNPTAFYLCASSINGQGNQPQHFGDGTRLSIL.

This clone was seen just once. The chain recombines TRBV6-1 with TRBJ2-7, with D uncertain. V was clipped by 1 base and J by 0 bases, with 13 bases between them. The CDR3 is 16 residues long. The germline gives CDR1 MNHNS, CDR2 SASEGT. The chain's CDR3 is CASSEGVSSSSYEQYF. For the CDR3, the DNA is TGTGCCAGCAGTGAAGGGGTCTCGTCTAGCTCCTACGAGCAGTACTTC.

Here the CDR3 DNA reads TGTGCCAGCAACAAGTTAGCGGGCAATGAGCAGTTCTTC. Amino acid sequence: CASNKLAGNEQFF. The chain recombines TRBV2 with TRBJ2-1; 7 nucleotides align to TRBD2. The trim removed 7 bases at V and 6 bases at J, leaving 6 bases unmatched. The CDR3 loop spans 13 amino acids. Germline values: CDR1 SNHLY, CDR2 FYNNEI. Full variable domain (outside the CDR3, taken from reference TRBV2 and TRBJ2-1): EPEVTQTPSHQVTQMGQEVILRCVPISNHLYFYWYRQILGQKVEFLVSFYNNEISEKSEIFDDQFSVERPDGSNFTLKIRSTKLEDSAMYFCASNKLAGNEQFFGPGTRLTVL.

The V call is TRBV5-1, the J call TRBJ2-7, with D maybe TRBD1 (7 bases). Between the trimmed V and J ends, which lost 4 bases and 6 bases, there was a span of 23 bases. Germline V gene lookup returns CDR1 SGHRS and CDR2 YFSETQ. The CDR3 runs to 16 residues. The CDR3 loop is CASSLGRQGGTGEQYF. As DNA, the CDR3 is TGCGCCAGCAGCCTGGGAAGACAGGGAGGAACAGGCGAGCAGTACTTC.

The chain links TRBV5-1 to TRBJ2-7; no clear D gene. Looked up from germline, CDR1 is SGHRS and CDR2 is YFSETQ. The V end lost 2 bases, the J end lost 7 bases, and 10 bases lay between the germline ends. This CDR3 contains 12 residues. The CDR3 protein is CASSLDLGEQYF. The CDR3 DNA follows: TGCGCCAGCAGCTTAGACCTGGGGGAGCAGTACTTC.

The genes are TRBV9 and TRBJ1-2; the D gene is possibly TRBD1 (6 bases). Germline V gives CDR1 SGDLS, CDR2 YYNGEE. This CDR3 has 15 amino acids. Trimming stripped 2 bases from V and 5 bases from J, with 16 bases between. CDR3 loop: CASSVSGGSGYGYTF. The CDR3 nucleotides read TGTGCCAGCAGCGTTTCGGGGGGCTCAGGGTATGGCTACACCTTC.

The chain carries TRBV5-8 and TRBJ1-4; D uncertain. Trimming took 1 base from V and 8 from J, leaving 18 bases between them. Per germline, CDR1 SGHTS and CDR2 YDEGEE. The length of the CDR3 is 16 residues. Written as DNA, the CDR3 is TGTGCCAGCAGCTTGAACGACGTGGTGGGCGGAGAAAAACTGTTTTTT. Translation: CASSLNDVVGGEKLFF.

This sequence joins TRBV2 and TRBJ1-2; tentative D call: TRBD1 (5 bases). The CDR3 has 14 amino acids. Trimming stripped 6 bases from V and 2 bases from J, with 13 bases between. CDR1 SNHLY and CDR2 FYNNEI come from the germline V gene. CDR3 residues: CASSEQDRNYGYTF. The DNA of the CDR3 is TGTGCCAGCAGCGAACAAGACAGAAACTATGGCTACACCTTC.

The chain links TRBV7-2 to TRBJ2-3, with TRBD1 matching over 8 bases. The CDR3 loop spans 15 amino acids. Germline V CDR1 and CDR2: SGHTA, FQGNSA. V was clipped by 5 bases and J by 3 bases; unmatched bases: 7. The CDR3 bases are TGTGCCAGCAGCCCGGACAGGGTGGTGACAGATACGCAGTATTTT. Translation gives CASSPDRVVTDTQYF. Using reference TRBV7-2 and TRBJ2-3 for the parts outside the CDR3, the full variable domain is GAGVSQSPSNKVTEKGKDVELRCDPISGHTALYWYRQSLGQGLEFLIYFQGNSAPDKSGLPSDRFSAERTGGSVSTLTIQRTQQEDSAVYLCASSPDRVVTDTQYFGPGTRLTVL.

The chain has TRBV9 and TRBJ1-1; D is uncertain. The germline CDR1 and CDR2 sequences are SGDLS and YYNGEE. Trimming removed 0 bases from V and 0 bases from J, with 3 bases in between. The CDR3 has 13 amino acids. The CDR3 is CASSVDLNTEAFF. The CDR3 DNA reads TGTGCCAGCAGCGTAGACCTGAACACTGAAGCTTTCTTT.

The chain links TRBV7-9 to TRBJ1-6, with 8 bases lining up with TRBD1. J gave up 6 bases and V 6 bases, and 4 bases lay outside the gene matches. Germline loops: CDR1 SEHNR, CDR2 FQNEAQ (reference sequence). The CDR3 contains 14 residues. CDR3 in amino acids: CASSWTGTNSPLHF. In DNA, the CDR3 is TGTGCCAGCAGTTGGACAGGGACTAATTCACCCCTCCACTTT.